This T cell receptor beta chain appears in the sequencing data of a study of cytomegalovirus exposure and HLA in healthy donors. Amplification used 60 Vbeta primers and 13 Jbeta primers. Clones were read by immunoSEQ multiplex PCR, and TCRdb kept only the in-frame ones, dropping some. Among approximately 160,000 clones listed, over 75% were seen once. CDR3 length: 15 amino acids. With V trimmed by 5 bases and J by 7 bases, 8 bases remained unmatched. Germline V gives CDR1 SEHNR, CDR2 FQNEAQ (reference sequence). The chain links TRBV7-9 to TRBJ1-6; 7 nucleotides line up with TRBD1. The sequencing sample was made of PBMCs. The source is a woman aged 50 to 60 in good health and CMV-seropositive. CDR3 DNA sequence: TGTGCCAGCAGCCCCCCCGGGACAGCGAATTCACCCCTCCACTTT. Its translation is CASSPPGTANSPLHF.